This paragraph covers one TCR beta chain sequence. The antigen remains undetermined. Every specimen held between roughly 0.9-10 million cryopreserved PBMC. These were thawed and washed before DNA extraction. This CDR3 has 12 amino acids. Per the germline V gene, CDR1 is MNHNS and CDR2 is SASEGT. Trimming pared 3 bases from V and 2 bases from J, leaving 4 bases between. At the survey level, the v3.0 immunoSEQ assay was run. Measured with immunoSEQ multiplex PCR; TCRdb has only the in-frame clones, and not every one. The sample holds about 25,000 clones, approximately 79% seen once. This entry is derived from a study of long-term antiretroviral therapy in people with HIV. For the study at large: Initial samples were collected about a decade before the 2015 immediate-ART recommendation. Study-wide results and limits: In HIV, the repertoires covered a tighter span of CDR3 lengths than in controls.

This sequence joins TRBV6-1 and TRBJ2-5; no reliable D call. The source of this sequence is a woman aged 40-49 years with HIV. Specimen: unsorted PBMCs, collected 1.2 years after starting antiretroviral therapy. CDR3 sequence (DNA): TGTGCCAGCAGTGACGGGCAAGAGACCCAGTACTTC. The encoded protein is CASSDGQETQYF.